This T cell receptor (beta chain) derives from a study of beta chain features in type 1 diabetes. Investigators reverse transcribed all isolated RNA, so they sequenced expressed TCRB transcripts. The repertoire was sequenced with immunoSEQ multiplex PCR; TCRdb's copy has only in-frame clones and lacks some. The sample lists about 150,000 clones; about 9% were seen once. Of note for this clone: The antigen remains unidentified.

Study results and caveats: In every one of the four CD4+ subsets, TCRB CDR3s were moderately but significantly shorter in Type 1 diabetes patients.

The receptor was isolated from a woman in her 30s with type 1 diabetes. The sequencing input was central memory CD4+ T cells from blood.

The CDR3 DNA is TGTGCCAGCAGGCCGAGGATGGGTGGCGGATTTGGATACGAGCAGTACTTC. Protein sequence: CASRPRMGGGFGYEQYF. The chain recombines TRBV28 with TRBJ2-7; D is ambiguous. The V gene lost 6 bases and the J gene lost 4 bases, with 25 bases spanning the gap. Per the germline V gene, CDR1 is MDHEN and CDR2 is SYDVKM. The CDR3 runs to 17 residues.